This T cell receptor beta chain was retrieved from a study of T cell repertoires in cytomegalovirus infection. Turning to the study itself: The authors used CMV epitopes that were HLA-C-restricted (recently identified) and HLA-B-restricted (well studied). Based on public TCR beta signatures, there were indications of CMV infection and of a matching HLA type.

TCRdb re-derived calls from the reads in MiXCR, one entry per CDR3 protein. The data hold 800,000 to 950,000 distinct CDR3 sequences, with over 25% observed a single time. This CDR3 has 15 amino acids. Per the germline V gene, CDR1 is LGHDT and CDR2 is YNNKEL (reference sequence). Trimming removed 3 bases at V and 10 bases at J, with 18 bases between. Turning to this clonotype: Its antigen is as yet unknown.

Regarding the study as a whole: The cumulative frequency of public TCR beta families distinguished individuals who carried CMV together with the relevant HLA. CMV-specific TCR beta clonotypes restricted by HLA-C were the ones dominating the ex vivo response.

The chain is built from TRBV3-1 and TRBJ1-4; weak D call: TRBD1 (5 bases). The specimen was cultured CD8+ T cells from PBMCs, collected from culture after CMV antigen stimulation. The receptor was derived from a human donor in good health (CMV status not recorded). Some clones in this sample may be carry-over from other donors' samples. The CDR3 DNA reads as TGTGCCAGCAGCCACTCGGGACGAATGGTTGGAAAACTGTTTTTT. This sequence encodes CASSHSGRMVGKLFF. Full variable domain (rest looked up from reference TRBV3-1 and TRBJ1-4): DTAVSQTPKYLVTQMGNDKSIKCEQNLGHDTMYWYKQDSKKFLKIMFSYNNKELIINETVPNRFSPKSPDKAHLNLHINSLELGDSAVYFCASSHSGRMVGKLFFGSGTQLSVL.